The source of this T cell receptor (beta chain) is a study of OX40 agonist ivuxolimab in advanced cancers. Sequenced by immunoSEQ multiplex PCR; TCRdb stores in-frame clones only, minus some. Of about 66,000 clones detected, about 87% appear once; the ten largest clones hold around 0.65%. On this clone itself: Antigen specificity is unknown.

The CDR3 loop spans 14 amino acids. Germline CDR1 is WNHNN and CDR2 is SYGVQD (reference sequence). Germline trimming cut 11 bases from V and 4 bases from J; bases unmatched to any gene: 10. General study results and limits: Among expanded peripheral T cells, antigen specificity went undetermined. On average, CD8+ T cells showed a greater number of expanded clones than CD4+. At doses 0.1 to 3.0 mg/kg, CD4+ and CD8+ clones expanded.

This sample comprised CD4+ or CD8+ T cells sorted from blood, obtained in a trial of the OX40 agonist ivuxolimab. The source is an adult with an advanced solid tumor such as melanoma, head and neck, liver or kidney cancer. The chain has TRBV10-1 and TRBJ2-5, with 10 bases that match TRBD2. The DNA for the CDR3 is TGCGCCCCAAAGTATCTAGCGGGAGCAGAGACCCAGTACTTC. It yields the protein CAPKYLAGAETQYF.